The 13 T cell receptor beta chains below come from one sample, sequenced in a study of T cells in Graves' hyperthyroidism and ophthalmopathy. Researchers amplified the TCR beta CDR3 regions from RNA transcripts. A set of HTBI primers served as the primers for a first-round RT-PCR of the TCR CDR3. Via MiXCR, TCRdb re-called the multiplex PCR reads, giving one row per CDR3 protein. Among more than 150,000 distinct CDR3 sequences listed, more than 15% were seen once. The source material was blood. The receptors originated from a woman aged 45 to 65 with Graves' hyperthyroidism.

This clonotype was seen ten or more times. The chain uses TRBV6-5 and TRBJ1-1; D call uncertain. In germline, CDR1 is MNHEY, CDR2 SVGAGI. The V and J ends lost 0 bases and 0 bases respectively, with 8 bases between them. The CDR3 totals 15 residues. CDR3 sequence: CASSYSLTMNTEAFF. As DNA, the CDR3 is TGTGCCAGCAGTTACTCTCTAACCATGAACACTGAAGCTTTCTTT.

This clonotype has a count of ten or more. This sequence joins TRBV3-1 and TRBJ2-1; 11 nucleotides line up with TRBD2. The CDR3 totals 22 residues. CDR1 is LGHDT, CDR2 YNNKEL, per germline (reference sequence). The J segment lost 0 bases and the V segment lost 3 bases, leaving 19 bases of the junction unmatched. CDR3 region: CASSQWAGSRLAGTSSYNEQFF. CDR3 in DNA: TGTGCCAGCAGCCAGTGGGCAGGGTCAAGACTAGCGGGAACTAGCTCCTACAATGAGCAGTTCTTC.

This clonotype has a count of ten or more. The chain joins TRBV7-9 to TRBJ1-2; D perhaps matches TRBD1 (5 bases). V was shortened by 7 bases and J by 3 bases, with 9 bases between the two germline ends. This CDR3 region has 12 residues. The germline gives CDR1 SEHNR, CDR2 FQNEAQ (reference sequence). This chain's CDR3 is CASTTGDYGYTF. In DNA form, the CDR3 reads TGTGCCAGCACCACGGGGGACTATGGCTACACCTTC.

This clonotype showed up just a few times. The chain is built from TRBV5-4 and TRBJ2-7; possibly TRBD1 for D (8 bases). Germline-derived CDR1 and CDR2 are SGHNT and YYREEE (reference sequence). CDR3 length: 16 amino acids. Trimming took 0 bases from V and 7 from J, leaving 20 bases between them. The CDR3 is CASSLEQGEGYIEQYF. The CDR3 DNA sequence: TGTGCCAGCAGCTTGGAACAGGGGGAGGGCTACATAGAGCAGTACTTC.

V gene TRBV6-1 combines with J gene TRBJ2-3, with 9 nucleotides matching TRBD2. This CDR3 has 15 amino acids. Germline-derived CDR1 and CDR2 are MNHNS and SASEGT. The trim removed 7 bases at V and 2 bases at J, leaving 7 bases unmatched. CDR3 nucleotide sequence: TGTGCCAGCACCGGACTAGCGTTCTTCACAGATACGCAGTATTTT. This translates into CASTGLAFFTDTQYF.

There are many counts of this clonotype. This CDR3 is CASSFLGQQNSPLHF. The CDR3 nucleotides are TGTGCCAGCAGTTTCCTGGGACAGCAGAATTCACCCCTCCACTTT. V gene TRBV28 combines with J gene TRBJ1-6; TRBD1 agrees at 7 bases. The V segment lost 3 bases and the J segment 7 bases; nucleotides outside the gene matches: 6. Germline V gene lookup returns CDR1 MDHEN and CDR2 SYDVKM. The CDR3 loop spans 15 amino acids.

There are a few counts of this clonotype. One base away lies a much larger clone, so this may be a sequencing read error. V is TRBV12-3 or TRBV12-4 and J is TRBJ1-1, with D unclear. The CDR3 runs to 13 residues. Written as DNA, the CDR3 is TGTGCCAGCAACCTGCGCGGGAACACTGAAGTTTTCTTT. Translation gives CASNLRGNTEVFF.

This chain links TRBV15 with TRBJ1-3, with a tentative D call TRBD1 (6 bases). Trimming left V 3 bases short and J 0 bases short, with 6 bases between. The CDR3 contains 14 residues. CDR1 LNHNV and CDR2 YYDKDF come from the germline V gene (reference sequence). CDR3 DNA sequence: TGTGCCACCAGCAGGGACAGCTCTGGAAACACCATATATTTT. This encodes CATSRDSSGNTIYF.

This clonotype was seen many times. The rearrangement joins TRBV5-1 to TRBJ2-2; D is undetermined. Trimming removed 5 bases at V and 8 bases at J, with 7 bases between. The germline CDR1 and CDR2 sequences are SGHRS and YFSETQ. This CDR3 comprises 11 residues. CDR3 DNA: TGCGCCAGCAGGCTCTTAGGGGAGCTGTTTTTT. Its translation: CASRLLGELFF.

This clonotype showed up many times. CDR3 residues: CASSRTGGSTDTQYF. In DNA form, the CDR3 reads TGTGCCAGCAGTCGCACAGGGGGGAGCACAGATACGCAGTATTTT. The chain employs TRBV6-1 and TRBJ2-3; the match to TRBD1 covers 8 bases. This CDR3 is built from 15 residues. V gave up 5 bases and J gave up 0 bases; unmatched junction bases: 4. The germline V gene encodes CDR1 MNHNS and CDR2 SASEGT.

The chain has TRBV20-1 and TRBJ1-2; TRBD1 matches at 8 bases. Trimming took 6 bases from V and 7 from J; bases not matched to a gene: 10. Looked up from germline, CDR1 is DFQATT and CDR2 is SNEGSKA (reference sequence). The CDR3 sequence is 13 residues long. This CDR3 is CSAAPDRAAGYTF. As DNA, the CDR3 is TGCAGTGCAGCCCCGGACAGGGCCGCTGGCTACACCTTC.

This clonotype was detected only a few times. J is TRBJ1-2 and V is TRBV20-1, with TRBD1 matching over 7 bases. The V and J ends lost 1 base and 2 bases, in that order; junction bases with no gene match: 7. The CDR3 extends over 15 amino acids. Looked up from germline, CDR1 is DFQATT and CDR2 is SNEGSKA (reference sequence). CDR3 region: CSARGSAGGNYGYTF. DNA of the CDR3: TGCAGTGCTAGAGGTTCAGCAGGGGGGAACTATGGCTACACCTTC.

The table lists this clonotype with many counts. This chain links TRBV7-2 with TRBJ2-1, with D maybe TRBD2 (5 bases). The V gene's germline CDR1 is SGHTA and CDR2 FQGNSA. With 1 base removed from V and 6 bases from J, the gap between germline ends came to 13 bases. This CDR3 contains 15 residues. The chain's CDR3 is CASSLGSGNGNEQFF. The CDR3 DNA is TGTGCCAGCAGCTTAGGGTCCGGGAACGGCAATGAGCAGTTCTTC. Complete variable domain (other parts from reference TRBV7-2 and TRBJ2-1): GAGVSQSPSNKVTEKGKDVELRCDPISGHTALYWYRQSLGQGLEFLIYFQGNSAPDKSGLPSDRFSAERTGGSVSTLTIQRTQQEDSAVYLCASSLGSGNGNEQFFGPGTRLTVL.